This TCR beta chain was captured by sequencing in a study of blood T cell repertoires in COVID-19 (dated by TCRdb to about 2020). Concerning the study at large: Samples covering the acute and convalescent phases of COVID-19 were provided by collaborators in the United States, Italy and Spain. The dataset comprised deeply sampled blood TCRbeta repertoires from subjects exposed to, actively infected with, or recovered from COVID-19. Where available, HLA class I and class II types were taken from metadata supplied by the sample provider and were not determined by assay-based typing. A de-identified subject ID, COVID-19 status, age in years and sex were almost always included in the sample metadata. The prospective study material was composed of cDNA or gDNA derived from T cells, B-cell-depleted T cells, or PBMCs. The samples were drawn from the first 160 participants of the ongoing ImmuneRACE study and from 1,254 subjects provided by 6 global collaborators. A freely available public database, intended as a resource for researchers studying the immune response to SARS-CoV-2, is where the repertoires were released. Points the paper makes about the study in general: Clinical and demographic metadata were provided uncurated, with the amount varying by source and participant.

TCRbeta CDR3 regions were amplified from genomic DNA using the immunoSEQ Assay, a bias-controlled multiplex PCR. The paper's processing steps were these. The number of nucleated cells in each sample was estimated by amplification of reference gene primers within the assay. To quantify the absolute abundance of each unique TCRbeta CDR3 rearrangement, sequence reads were collapsed and filtered. For each sample, productive Simpson clonality was calculated as the square root of Simpson's diversity index across productive rearrangements. TCRdb retrieved this table from immuneACCESS and kept in-frame rearrangements only. Not all clones are present; in checked studies, unresolved V genes account for under half, and no reason is known for the remainder. V and J calls and clone size come straight from that table; D and trimming were deduced from the DNA. The sample table holds approximately 270,000 clones, of which roughly 90% were seen once. About 3% of the sample is taken by the ten largest.

In the prospective study, participants were about 18 to 95 years old, resided in about two dozen geographic areas of the United States, and were enrolled through a virtual design. Cohort assignment in the prospective study relied on participant-reported clinical history from a screening survey and a study questionnaire. Exposed participants had been in contact, within 2 weeks of entering the study, with a person who had a PCR-confirmed or clinician-diagnosed case of COVID-19. Each participant in the prospective study had whole blood, serum and a nasopharyngeal or oropharyngeal swab collected by mobile phlebotomists. Prospective study participants could optionally give additional blood draws and questionnaires over an approximately two-month period. Prospective study blood samples were shipped either frozen or at room temperature before DNA extraction. With respect to this clone: Its specific antigen is unknown. Base quality data are lacking; no much larger clone is found one base away.

This receptor was taken from a man aged 35-49 years who had been exposed to COVID-19. The sample consisted of PBMCs or T cells enriched from blood (not recorded which).

The CDR3: CASSYGTSGSSDNNEQFF. The DNA reads TGTGCCAGCAGTTACGGGACTAGCGGGAGTTCGGATAACAATGAGCAGTTCTTC. Recombination connected TRBV28 to TRBJ2-1, with TRBD2 matching 14 junction bases. The CDR3, cysteine through phenylalanine, is 18 amino acids long. The sequence is cut down to CDR3 DNA, 54 bases in frame from base 1. Clipping removes 4 bases from V and 5 bases from J, with 10 as the unmatched junction base count. Taken from the germline V gene, the CDR1 and CDR2 loops are MDHEN and SYDVKM.